The present TCR beta chain was sequenced within a study of blood T cell repertoires in COVID-19. Study overall: T cells, B-cell-depleted T cells, or PBMCs provided the cDNA or gDNA that served as material.

Germline assignment: CDR1 SGHTA and CDR2 FQGTGA. The CDR3 has 13 amino acids. J lost 6 bases, V lost 5 bases, and 5 bases had no gene match. Using immunoSEQ multiplex PCR, the repertoire was profiled, and TCRdb retains in-frame clones only, with some absent. The data show over 250,000 clones, with around nine tenths seen just once and around 2.5% held by the top ten. The receptor was isolated from a man aged 55 to 70 who had recovered from COVID-19. The chain is built from TRBV7-3 and TRBJ1-2; 8 nucleotides match TRBD1. Specimen: PBMCs or T cells enriched from blood (not recorded which). In DNA, the CDR3 is TGTGCCAGCAGCCAGGACAGGGAGGATGGCTACACCTTC. This encodes CASSQDREDGYTF.